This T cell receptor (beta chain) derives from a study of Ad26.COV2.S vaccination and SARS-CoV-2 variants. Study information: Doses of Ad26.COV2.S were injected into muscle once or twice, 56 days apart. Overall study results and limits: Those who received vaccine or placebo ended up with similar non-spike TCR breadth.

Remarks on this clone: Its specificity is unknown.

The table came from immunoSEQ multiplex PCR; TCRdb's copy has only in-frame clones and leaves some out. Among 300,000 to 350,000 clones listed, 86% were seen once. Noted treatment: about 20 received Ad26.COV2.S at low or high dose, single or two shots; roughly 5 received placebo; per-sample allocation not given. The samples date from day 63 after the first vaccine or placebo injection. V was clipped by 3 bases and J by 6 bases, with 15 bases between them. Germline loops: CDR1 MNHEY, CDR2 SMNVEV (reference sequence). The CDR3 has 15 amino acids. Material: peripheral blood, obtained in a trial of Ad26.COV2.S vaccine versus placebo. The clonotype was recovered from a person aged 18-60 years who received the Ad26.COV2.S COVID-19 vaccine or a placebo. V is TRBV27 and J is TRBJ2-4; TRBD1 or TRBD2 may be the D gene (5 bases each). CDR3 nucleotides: TGTGCCAGCAGTTTCAGGGACCCGGTGCGAAACATTCAGTACTTC. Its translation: CASSFRDPVRNIQYF.